These T cell receptor beta chains were read from a single sample in a study of radiotherapy plus CTLA-4 blockade in lung cancer. Sequencing was performed with immunoSEQ multiplex PCR; in TCRdb, only in-frame clones are kept and a portion is missing. The sample shows roughly 90,000 clones, 78% of them seen only once. The input for sequencing was peripheral blood, taken from a patient treated with radiotherapy plus ipilimumab. These receptors were taken from a human donor with non-small cell lung cancer who had a partial response to radiotherapy plus ipilimumab. Some clones in this sample may be carry-over from other donors' samples. Each CDR3 is given with its conserved first and last residue. The D gene is left open where the match is weak.

D	V	CDR3
TRBD2	TRBV4-2	CASSLTSGGTTDTQYF
.	TRBV30	CAWSVLGGTNSPLHF
.	TRBV5-1	CASSRTQASNTGELFF
.	TRBV9	CASSVATRGEQYF
TRBD1	TRBV9	CASSPGQGRNTIYF
TRBD2	TRBV18	CASSTSGGYNEQFF
.	TRBV7-9	CASSSRDEQYF
.	TRBV12-5	CASGRQDWETQYF
TRBD1	TRBV11-2	CASSPTGGLTGELFF
.	TRBV27	CASSRAMGGYEQYF
.	TRBV28	CASTTGTLRAFF
TRBD2	TRBV18	CASSPSSGRHEQFF
TRBD2	TRBV6-1	CASSDQTSGALGQYF
TRBD2	TRBV5-1	CASSLVLAGGGNEQFF
.	TRBV5-6	CASSQNNYNEKLFF
.	TRBV5-3	CATRRERGPKNYGYTF
.	TRBV6-5	CASSYSRGQSYEQYF
TRBD2	TRBV7-8	CASSLELAVYNEQFF
.	TRBV5-4	CASSLSHRYGYTF
.	TRBV5-5	CASSLGDNYQPQHF
TRBD1	TRBV6-6	CASSSGQGLSGNTIYF
.	TRBV2	CASSDVGGGGETQYF
.	TRBV11-3	CASSLVGAGELFF
TRBD1	TRBV7-2	CASSLVGDRSTDTQYF
TRBD2	TRBV11-3	CASSPGLVSTDTQYF
.	TRBV28	CASLAGGYGYTF
TRBD1	TRBV7-9	CASSPGTGPNQPQHF
.	TRBV19	CASSSRRTLTNYGYTF